The rows below give T cell receptor beta chains drawn from one sample of a study of shared clonotypes between healthy human individuals. The method was immunoSEQ multiplex PCR; TCRdb's version includes in-frame clones alone and lacks a portion of them. The table shows 2 million or so clones, with 85% to 95% occurring only once. Sequencing was carried out using naive CD8+ T cells sorted from blood. The source of these receptors is a man between 18 and 29 years old in good health. The CDR3 runs from the conserved cysteine through the conserved F or W. Each record gives: J gene, clone size, V gene, D gene, CDR3 DNA, CDR3 protein. D genes are given only for firm matches. Only some rows state a clone size, as once, few, many or a class for expanded clones.

j_gene: TRBJ2-5
abundance: once
v_gene: TRBV5-6
d_gene: -
CDR3nt: TGTGCCAGCAGCCCCGGGACAACAAGTGGCCAGTACTTC
CDR3aa: CASSPGTTSGQYF

j_gene: TRBJ1-6
abundance: -
v_gene: TRBV27
d_gene: TRBD1
CDR3nt: TGTGCCAGCAGTTCCCGGACAGGGGTATTGTCACCCCTCCACTTT
CDR3aa: CASSSRTGVLSPLHF

j_gene: TRBJ1-1
abundance: -
v_gene: TRBV9
d_gene: -
CDR3nt: TGTGCCAGCAGCGTAGGGGATGGGACTGAAGCTTTCTTT
CDR3aa: CASSVGDGTEAFF

j_gene: TRBJ2-7
abundance: -
v_gene: TRBV27
d_gene: TRBD1
CDR3nt: TGTGCCAGCAGTTTAGTGGCAGGGGGCTCCTACGAGCAGTACTTC
CDR3aa: CASSLVAGGSYEQYF

j_gene: TRBJ2-3
abundance: -
v_gene: TRBV5-1
d_gene: TRBD2
CDR3nt: TGCGCCAGCCAAACTACCGTGGCGGGAGGGGATACGCAGTATTTT
CDR3aa: CASQTTVAGGDTQYF

j_gene: TRBJ2-7
abundance: -
v_gene: TRBV4-1
d_gene: -
CDR3nt: TGCGCCAGCAGCCACACACAGGGCCACGAGCAGTACTTC
CDR3aa: CASSHTQGHEQYF

j_gene: TRBJ2-3
abundance: -
v_gene: TRBV7-9
d_gene: TRBD2
CDR3nt: TGTGCCAGCAGCTCAGCGGGGGGGCCCGGAGATACGCAGTATTTT
CDR3aa: CASSSAGGPGDTQYF

j_gene: TRBJ1-2
abundance: -
v_gene: TRBV5-1
d_gene: -
CDR3nt: TGCGCCAGCAGCTACCATCAGCCTACAGCTAACTATGGCTACACCTTC
CDR3aa: CASSYHQPTANYGYTF

j_gene: TRBJ1-6
abundance: -
v_gene: TRBV5-6
d_gene: TRBD1
CDR3nt: TGTGCCAGCAAGGACAGGACAAGCTCCTATAATTCACCCCTCCACTTT
CDR3aa: CASKDRTSSYNSPLHF

j_gene: TRBJ2-1
abundance: -
v_gene: TRBV11-2
d_gene: TRBD2
CDR3nt: TGTGCCAGCAGTCCCGGGAGGTCCTCGGGCTCCTACAATGAGCAGTTCTTC
CDR3aa: CASSPGRSSGSYNEQFF

j_gene: TRBJ2-2
abundance: -
v_gene: TRBV28
d_gene: -
CDR3nt: TGTGCCAGCAGTTCCCCTCAACAGGTCACCGGGGAGCTGTTTTTT
CDR3aa: CASSSPQQVTGELFF

j_gene: TRBJ2-3
abundance: -
v_gene: TRBV7-9
d_gene: TRBD1
CDR3nt: TGTGCCAGCAGCACTTGGCAGGGGGCGCAGGCAGATACGCAGTATTTT
CDR3aa: CASSTWQGAQADTQYF

j_gene: TRBJ2-3
abundance: -
v_gene: TRBV6-5
d_gene: -
CDR3nt: TGTGCCACCCAAGAAGTGGGGCATGATACGCAGTATTTT
CDR3aa: CATQEVGHDTQYF

j_gene: TRBJ2-7
abundance: -
v_gene: TRBV13
d_gene: -
CDR3nt: TGTGCCAGCAGCCCAGCCGCTACCTCCTACGAGCAGTACTTC
CDR3aa: CASSPAATSYEQYF

j_gene: TRBJ1-2
abundance: once
v_gene: TRBV7-9
d_gene: TRBD1
CDR3nt: TGTGCCAGCAGCTTAGTTCGGCAGGGGGCCAACTATGGCTACACCTTC
CDR3aa: CASSLVRQGANYGYTF

j_gene: TRBJ2-3
abundance: -
v_gene: TRBV7-9
d_gene: -
CDR3nt: TGTGCCAGCAGCTTAGTGGGGGGTTCCTCCACAGATACGCAGTATTTT
CDR3aa: CASSLVGGSSTDTQYF

j_gene: TRBJ2-7
abundance: -
v_gene: TRBV28
d_gene: -
CDR3nt: TGTGCCAGCAGTTTCCCCGCGGACACTGCCTACGAGCAGTACTTC
CDR3aa: CASSFPADTAYEQYF

j_gene: TRBJ1-4
abundance: once
v_gene: TRBV27
d_gene: -
CDR3nt: TGTGCCAGCAGTTTCCATCCGGGTGGAACTAATGAAAAACTGTTTTTT
CDR3aa: CASSFHPGGTNEKLFF

j_gene: TRBJ2-7
abundance: -
v_gene: TRBV30
d_gene: TRBD1
CDR3nt: TGTGCCTGGAATCCAGGGACAGGCTCCTACGAGCAGTACTTC
CDR3aa: CAWNPGTGSYEQYF

j_gene: TRBJ2-1
abundance: -
v_gene: TRBV30
d_gene: TRBD2
CDR3nt: TGTGCCTGGACGATACTAGCGGGAGGGAATGAGCAGTTCTTC
CDR3aa: CAWTILAGGNEQFF

j_gene: TRBJ2-3
abundance: -
v_gene: TRBV4-3
d_gene: -
CDR3nt: TGCGCCAGCAGCCGGCTTCAGGGTGGGGAGGATACGCAGTATTTT
CDR3aa: CASSRLQGGEDTQYF

j_gene: TRBJ1-1
abundance: -
v_gene: TRBV13
d_gene: -
CDR3nt: TGTGCCAGCAGCCCCCGAGGCACGGCGAACACTGAAGCTTTCTTT
CDR3aa: CASSPRGTANTEAFF

j_gene: TRBJ1-1
abundance: once
v_gene: TRBV2
d_gene: -
CDR3nt: TGTGCCAGCAGCACCGACGGGGGGAACACTGAAGCTTTCTTT
CDR3aa: CASSTDGGNTEAFF

j_gene: TRBJ2-1
abundance: -
v_gene: TRBV10-3
d_gene: -
CDR3nt: TGTGCCATCAGTGACGAGCTAGATTACAATGAGCAGTTCTTC
CDR3aa: CAISDELDYNEQFF

j_gene: TRBJ2-7
abundance: -
v_gene: TRBV4-1
d_gene: -
CDR3nt: TGCGCCAGCAGCCACGCCAGGTGGAGGGACGAGCAGTACTTC
CDR3aa: CASSHARWRDEQYF

j_gene: TRBJ2-2
abundance: once
v_gene: TRBV28
d_gene: -
CDR3nt: TGTGCCAGCAGTTTATTTGGTCCGTCGAACACCGGGGAGCTGTTTTTT
CDR3aa: CASSLFGPSNTGELFF

j_gene: TRBJ2-2
abundance: -
v_gene: TRBV6-5
d_gene: -
CDR3nt: TGTGCCAGCAGTTACTCGATATCGGGGGTGGAGCTGTTTTTT
CDR3aa: CASSYSISGVELFF

j_gene: TRBJ1-2
abundance: -
v_gene: TRBV30
d_gene: -
CDR3nt: TGTGCTGCCTCTAAAGTGGGCTACACCTTC
CDR3aa: CAASKVGYTF

j_gene: TRBJ1-1
abundance: -
v_gene: TRBV4-2
d_gene: TRBD1
CDR3nt: TGTGCCAGCAGCCCGAACTACAGGGGGTGGGCTGAAGCTTTCTTT
CDR3aa: CASSPNYRGWAEAFF

j_gene: TRBJ2-7
abundance: -
v_gene: TRBV9
d_gene: TRBD1
CDR3nt: TGTGCCAGCAGCGTAGGGGACAGCGCTTACGAGCAGTACTTC
CDR3aa: CASSVGDSAYEQYF

j_gene: TRBJ2-7
abundance: -
v_gene: TRBV7-9
d_gene: TRBD1
CDR3nt: TGTGCCAGCAGCCCATTACCCGGGACAGGGCGAGATCCTTCCTACGAGCAGTACTTC
CDR3aa: CASSPLPGTGRDPSYEQYF

j_gene: TRBJ2-3
abundance: -
v_gene: TRBV25-1
d_gene: TRBD1
CDR3nt: TGTGCCAGCATACGTCAGGGGGTGACAGATACGCAGTATTTT
CDR3aa: CASIRQGVTDTQYF

j_gene: TRBJ2-7
abundance: once
v_gene: TRBV13
d_gene: TRBD2
CDR3nt: TGTGCCAGCAGCATGGGACTAGCGGGAGCTACTACCTACGAGCAGTACTTC
CDR3aa: CASSMGLAGATTYEQYF

j_gene: TRBJ1-5
abundance: -
v_gene: TRBV28
d_gene: -
CDR3nt: TGTGCCAGCAGTATGAGAGGGGGCAATCAGCCCCAGCATTTT
CDR3aa: CASSMRGGNQPQHF

j_gene: TRBJ1-1
abundance: once
v_gene: TRBV7-9
d_gene: -
CDR3nt: TGTGCCAGCAGCTTAGATATGAGTGAGGACACTGAAGCTTTCTTT
CDR3aa: CASSLDMSEDTEAFF

j_gene: TRBJ2-7
abundance: -
v_gene: TRBV7-6
d_gene: -
CDR3nt: TGTGCCAGCAGCTTAGCTTTGGGGCAGTTTTCCTACGAGCAGTACTTC
CDR3aa: CASSLALGQFSYEQYF

j_gene: TRBJ2-3
abundance: -
v_gene: TRBV5-4
d_gene: -
CDR3nt: TGTGCCAGCAGCCGGAGCACAGATACGCAGTATTTT
CDR3aa: CASSRSTDTQYF

j_gene: TRBJ2-7
abundance: once
v_gene: TRBV27
d_gene: TRBD1
CDR3nt: TGTGCCAGCAGATCCCGGGACAGGGGTTACGAGCAGTACTTC
CDR3aa: CASRSRDRGYEQYF

j_gene: TRBJ1-6
abundance: -
v_gene: TRBV5-5
d_gene: -
CDR3nt: TGTGCCAGCAGCTTGGAACTCAGACCCTTCGATTCACCCCTCCACTTT
CDR3aa: CASSLELRPFDSPLHF

j_gene: TRBJ1-6
abundance: -
v_gene: TRBV5-1
d_gene: -
CDR3nt: TGCGCCAGCAGCCGAACCGAGCTACCGAATTCACCCCTCCACTTT
CDR3aa: CASSRTELPNSPLHF

j_gene: TRBJ2-2
abundance: -
v_gene: TRBV6-4
d_gene: -
CDR3nt: TGTGCCAGCAGTGACAAGTACAGGGAGAACACCGGGGAGCTGTTTTTT
CDR3aa: CASSDKYRENTGELFF

j_gene: TRBJ2-7
abundance: -
v_gene: TRBV5-6
d_gene: -
CDR3nt: TGTGCCAGTAACCGGGACTTGGAGAACGAGCAGTACTTC
CDR3aa: CASNRDLENEQYF

j_gene: TRBJ2-7
abundance: once
v_gene: TRBV7-9
d_gene: TRBD1
CDR3nt: TGTGCCAGCAGCTTAGGGGACAGGGGTCCGAGCTCCTACGAGCAGTACTTC
CDR3aa: CASSLGDRGPSSYEQYF

j_gene: TRBJ2-5
abundance: once
v_gene: TRBV11-2
d_gene: -
CDR3nt: TGTGCCAGCAGCCAAAGGGGGAGGATGGAGACCCAGTACTTC
CDR3aa: CASSQRGRMETQYF

j_gene: TRBJ2-7
abundance: -
v_gene: TRBV27
d_gene: -
CDR3nt: TGTGCCAGCAGTTTAGGGCTCACTGGTTCCTACGAGCAGTACTTC
CDR3aa: CASSLGLTGSYEQYF

j_gene: TRBJ2-3
abundance: -
v_gene: TRBV7-9
d_gene: TRBD2
CDR3nt: TGTGCCAGCAGCCCCCGGGTACGGCGGGAGGGGACAGATACGCAGTATTTT
CDR3aa: CASSPRVRREGTDTQYF

j_gene: TRBJ1-4
abundance: -
v_gene: TRBV4-2
d_gene: -
CDR3nt: TGTGCCAGCAGCCAAGGGACCCTGGGTTTGGAAAAACTGTTTTTT
CDR3aa: CASSQGTLGLEKLFF

j_gene: TRBJ2-3
abundance: -
v_gene: TRBV27
d_gene: -
CDR3nt: TGTGCCAGCAGTCCGGCAGGGGATACGCAGTATTTT
CDR3aa: CASSPAGDTQYF

j_gene: TRBJ1-5
abundance: once
v_gene: TRBV27
d_gene: -
CDR3nt: TGTGCCAGCAGTTTATCCTCTTTACAGCCCCAGCATTTT
CDR3aa: CASSLSSLQPQHF

j_gene: TRBJ2-1
abundance: -
v_gene: TRBV7-8
d_gene: TRBD1
CDR3nt: TGTGCCAGCAGCTTCCCCGGGACAGGGGGTTTAAATGAGCAGTTCTTC
CDR3aa: CASSFPGTGGLNEQFF

j_gene: TRBJ1-5
abundance: -
v_gene: TRBV2
d_gene: -
CDR3nt: TGTGCCAGCAGTGAGGGCGGACTGGGTCAGCCCCAGCATTTT
CDR3aa: CASSEGGLGQPQHF